This note documents a single T cell receptor (beta chain) sequence. The sample comes from a study of T cell responses to AZD1222 COVID-19 vaccine. CDR1 is LNHDA, CDR2 SQIVND, per germline (reference sequence). This CDR3 region has 13 residues. V shed 7 bases, J shed 7 bases, and the junction held 7 bases outside the gene matches. Clones were read by immunoSEQ multiplex PCR, and TCRdb kept only the in-frame ones, dropping some. The table lists about 110,000 clones, around 93% of them singletons. Sequencing used peripheral blood, obtained 28 days after the second AZD1222 dose. The chain is built from TRBV19 and TRBJ1-2; 9 bases match TRBD1. The receptor comes from an adult who received the AZD1222 COVID-19 vaccine. In DNA, the CDR3 is TGTGCCAGTAACGTACAGGGGGCGTCTGGCTACACCTTC. Its translation is CASNVQGASGYTF.